Shown below are 25 T cell receptor beta chains from a single sample sequenced in a study of blood T cell repertoires in COVID-19. Using immunoSEQ multiplex PCR, the repertoire was profiled, and TCRdb retains in-frame clones only, with some absent. The sample lists some 300,000 clones; around 90% were seen once. The sequencing input was peripheral blood. The receptors here all came from a man aged 65-85 years with acute or convalescent COVID-19.

This chain uses TRBV28 with TRBJ2-5; TRBD1 is a possible D gene (6 bases). Germline CDR1 reads MDHEN; CDR2 reads SYDVKM. The CDR3 runs to 13 residues. Trimming cost V 8 bases and J 5 bases, with 15 bases left between them. In DNA form, the CDR3 reads TGTGCCAGCTGCCCAGGGGCAGGGGAGACCCAGTACTTC. This encodes CASCPGAGETQYF.

This chain joins TRBV4-1 and TRBJ2-2; 12 bases line up with TRBD2. The germline gives CDR1 MGHRA, CDR2 YSYEKL. The CDR3 contains 14 residues. V lost 3 bases to trimming and J lost 8 bases; unmatched junction nucleotides: 1. The CDR3 nucleotides read TGCGCCAGCAGCCATGGACTAGCGGGAGGGGAGCTGTTTTTT. Its translation: CASSHGLAGGELFF.

The J gene is TRBJ2-1, the V gene TRBV29-1; 9 bases fit TRBD1. Germline values: CDR1 SQVTM, CDR2 ANQGSEA. V lost 7 bases to trimming and J lost 7 bases; unmatched junction nucleotides: 5. The CDR3 loop spans 12 amino acids. In nucleotides, the CDR3 is TGCAGCGGGGGGACAGGGCTGAATGAGCAGTTCTTC. It translates to CSGGTGLNEQFF.

This chain connects TRBV28 to TRBJ1-5; unclear D gene. Germline V gene sequence: CDR1 MDHEN, CDR2 SYDVKM. The ends were cut back, 2 bases at V and 7 bases at J, with 9 bases in the middle. The CDR3 has 13 amino acids. The CDR3 here is CASSLRSEQPQHF. CDR3 coding DNA: TGTGCCAGCAGTTTAAGGTCGGAGCAGCCCCAGCATTTT.

Points on this clone: This CDR3 is also generated by other DNA sequences in the sample. The V call is TRBV7-2, the J call TRBJ2-7, with 14 nucleotides matching TRBD2. In germline, CDR1 is SGHTA, CDR2 FQGNSA. The CDR3 length is 15 residues. The V gene end was trimmed by 3 bases and the J gene end by 4 bases; junction bases not matched to a gene: 2. The CDR3 nucleotides read TGTGCCAGCAGCTTGGGACTAGCGGGAGCTTACGAGCAGTACTTC. Amino acids: CASSLGLAGAYEQYF.

The chain joins TRBV25-1 to TRBJ2-7, with D uncertain. The V end was cut by 4 bases, the J end by 1 base, with 17 bases between. The CDR3 is made up of 16 amino acids. Germline V CDR1 and CDR2: MGHDK, SYGVNS. CDR3 amino acids: CASSASLGGASYEQYF. CDR3 nucleotide sequence: TGTGCCAGCAGTGCCTCCCTAGGCGGCGCTTCCTACGAGCAGTACTTC.

This clone was seen a few times. The V gene is TRBV4-3, the J gene TRBJ1-4; TRBD1 matches 9 bases. Germline V lookup: CDR1 LGHNA, CDR2 YSLEER. J was trimmed by 6 bases and V by 4 bases; bases with no gene match: 6. CDR3 size: 15 residues. CDR3 sequence reads: CASSPGDRDHEKLFF. DNA of the CDR3: TGCGCCAGCAGCCCTGGGGACAGGGATCATGAAAAACTGTTTTTT.

This clone was detected a few times. The chain uses TRBV19 and TRBJ1-2; maybe TRBD1 (5 bases). Trimming removed 5 bases from V and 6 bases from J, with 10 bases in between. Germline V lookup: CDR1 LNHDA, CDR2 SQIVND (reference sequence). This CDR3 has 12 amino acids. The CDR3 bases are TGTGCCAGTAGTCGCCAGGGCGATGGCTACACCTTC. This sequence encodes CASSRQGDGYTF.

J is TRBJ1-5 and V is TRBV2; D ambiguous. CDR1 and CDR2 from the germline V gene are SNHLY and FYNNEI. The CDR3 spans 15 residues. Trimming shortened V by 6 bases and J by 0 bases, and 12 bases separated the two germline ends. The DNA for the CDR3 is TGTGCCAGCAGGCCATTAGCCTATAGCAATCAGCCCCAGCATTTT. Its protein product is CASRPLAYSNQPQHF.

This chain connects TRBV6-5 to TRBJ1-2, with TRBD1 as a possible D gene (6 bases). With 8 bases removed from V and 14 bases from J, the gap between germline ends came to 30 bases. The CDR3 has 15 amino acids. From germline, CDR1 is MNHEY and CDR2 SVGAGI. CDR3 amino acids: CASQLVVRGHGGLTF. In nucleotides, the CDR3 is TGTGCCAGCCAATTGGTTGTGAGAGGACACGGGGGGCTAACCTTC.

The rearrangement links TRBV6-5 to TRBJ1-3, with a possible D match to TRBD1 (6 bases). This CDR3 is 14 amino acids long. Trimming removed 4 bases at V and 4 bases at J, with 11 bases between. Germline assignment: CDR1 MNHEY and CDR2 SVGAGI. This CDR3 is CASSSQGQGNTIYF. The CDR3 DNA reads as TGTGCCAGCAGTTCCCAAGGACAGGGAAACACCATATATTTT.

J is TRBJ2-3 and V is TRBV7-3; the match to TRBD2 covers 10 bases. The CDR3 length is 15 residues. CDR1 is SGHTA and CDR2 is FQGTGA in the germline V gene. The J segment lost 5 bases and the V segment lost 5 bases, leaving 7 bases of the junction unmatched. The CDR3 here is CASSTFSGGLDTQYF. DNA of the CDR3: TGTGCCAGCAGCACCTTTAGCGGGGGGTTAGATACGCAGTATTTT. The full variable domain, with the rest looked up from reference TRBV7-3 and TRBJ2-3, is GAGVSQTPSNKVTEKGKYVELRCDPISGHTALYWYRQSLGQGPEFLIYFQGTGAADDSGLPNDRFFAVRPEGSVSTLKIQRTERGDSAVYLCASSTFSGGLDTQYFGPGTRLTVL.

V is TRBV7-9 and J is TRBJ1-1, with D maybe TRBD1 (5 bases). This CDR3 spans 15 amino acids. V gave up 5 bases and J gave up 4 bases, with 17 bases separating them. Per the germline V gene, CDR1 is SEHNR and CDR2 is FQNEAQ (reference sequence). For the CDR3, the DNA is TGTGCCAGCAGCCCCACAGGAACGGGGGGCACTGAAGCTTTCTTT. Protein product: CASSPTGTGGTEAFF.

The chain uses TRBV7-6 and TRBJ1-1; a weak D match, TRBD1 (6 bases). V lost 0 bases and J 3 bases, leaving 14 bases between the germline ends. Germline V lookup: CDR1 SGHVS, CDR2 FNYEAQ. There are 16 residues in the CDR3. DNA for the CDR3: TGTGCCAGCAGCTTAGCGCGGTGGCCAGGGGACACTGAAGCTTTCTTT. Translated, it gives CASSLARWPGDTEAFF.

The chain employs TRBV6-5 and TRBJ2-1; tentatively, D is TRBD1 (6 bases). The CDR3 is made up of 14 amino acids. Germline V gives CDR1 MNHEY, CDR2 SVGAGI. V lost 5 bases, J lost 9 bases, and 17 bases lay in between. Here the CDR3 DNA reads TGTGCCAGCAGTCGAACAACCAGGGGTTCTGAGCAGTTCTTC. Translated, it gives CASSRTTRGSEQFF.

This sequence joins TRBV7-3 and TRBJ2-2; D possibly corresponds to TRBD2 (6 bases). The CDR3 contains 15 residues. V dropped 0 bases and J dropped 7 bases, with 12 bases sitting between them. Germline CDR1 reads SGHTA; CDR2 reads FQGTGA. For the CDR3, the DNA is TGTGCCAGCAGCTTAACCGGGCAGGAGGGCGGGGAGCTGTTTTTT. Translated: CASSLTGQEGGELFF.

The rearrangement joins TRBV4-3 to TRBJ2-1; 12 bases align to TRBD2. Unmatched junction bases numbered 17, after V lost 3 bases and J lost 2 bases. Germline-derived CDR1 and CDR2 are LGHNA and YSLEER. This CDR3 is 21 amino acids long. The CDR3 protein is CASSHLLAGGTQSATYNEQFF. CDR3 DNA: TGCGCCAGCAGCCATTTACTAGCGGGGGGAACCCAGAGCGCCACCTACAATGAGCAGTTCTTC.

The sample holds one count of this clone. The V call is TRBV5-1, the J call TRBJ2-7; D unresolved. Per the germline V gene, CDR1 is SGHRS and CDR2 is YFSETQ. The CDR3 runs 17 residues. Trimming pared 3 bases from V and 0 bases from J, leaving 19 bases between. This CDR3 reads CASSSDPRLTISYEQYF. CDR3 sequence (DNA): TGCGCCAGCAGCTCCGACCCCAGGCTAACAATCTCCTACGAGCAGTACTTC.

The DNA for the CDR3 is TGTGCCATCAGTGAAGGGAGGGGAGGCACAGATACGCAGTATTTT. It yields the protein CAISEGRGGTDTQYF. The chain uses TRBV10-3 and TRBJ2-3, with 7 bases identical to TRBD2. J gave up 1 base and V 3 bases, and 4 bases lay outside the gene matches. The CDR3 length is 15 residues. Germline loops: CDR1 ENHRY, CDR2 SYGVKD.

This clone was picked up one time. The chain employs TRBV5-4 and TRBJ2-3; 12 bases line up with TRBD2. V was clipped by 5 bases and J by 1 base; unmatched bases: 5. This CDR3 comprises 16 residues. Germline V gene sequence: CDR1 SGHNT, CDR2 YYREEE (reference sequence). The CDR3 is CASSDRTSGGTDTQYF. The CDR3, as DNA: TGTGCCAGCAGTGACCGGACTAGCGGGGGCACAGATACGCAGTATTTT.

V and J are TRBV3-1 (or the pseudogene TRBV3-2) and TRBJ2-2; no clear D. The CDR3 runs 14 residues. The V gene lost 1 base and the J gene lost 5 bases, with 8 bases spanning the gap. Germline V lookup: CDR1 LGHDT, CDR2 YNNKEL (reference sequence). This chain's CDR3 is CASSQVPVTGELFF. CDR3 in DNA: TGTGCCAGCAGCCAAGTCCCCGTGACCGGGGAGCTGTTTTTT.

The chain's CDR3 is CASSLVVETQYF. The CDR3 region has the DNA TGTGCCAGCAGTCTAGTCGTGGAGACCCAGTACTTC. This chain connects TRBV2 to TRBJ2-5; D gene uncertain. V lost 5 bases and J lost 5, with 9 bases in between. CDR1 is SNHLY, CDR2 FYNNEI, per germline. The CDR3 loop spans 12 amino acids.

The V and J genes are TRBV4-3 and TRBJ1-4; 8 bases fit TRBD1. The V and J ends lost 3 bases and 8 bases, in that order; junction bases with no gene match: 8. The CDR3 length is 15 residues. Germline values: CDR1 LGHNA, CDR2 YSLEER. The CDR3 bases are TGCGCCAGCAGCCAGACAGACAGGGGCTGGGAAAAACTGTTTTTT. Amino acid sequence: CASSQTDRGWEKLFF.

This chain links TRBV19 with TRBJ2-7, with D possibly TRBD1 on 5 matching bases. Trimming pared 2 bases from V and 3 bases from J, leaving 8 bases between. Germline lookup yields CDR1 LNHDA and CDR2 SQIVND (reference sequence). This CDR3 is built from 13 residues. The CDR3 coding sequence is TGTGCCAGTAGTATATGGGGCAGCTACGAGCAGTACTTC. Translated: CASSIWGSYEQYF.

The genes are TRBV20-1 and TRBJ2-3, with D perhaps TRBD2 (6 bases). This CDR3 spans 14 amino acids. V was pared by 3 bases and J by 5 bases, with 15 bases between. The germline CDR1 and CDR2 sequences are DFQATT and SNEGSKA (reference sequence). CDR3 DNA sequence: TGCAGTGCTAGTGGGTCTAGGCGGGAAGATACGCAGTATTTT. Amino acids: CSASGSRREDTQYF.